This T cell receptor (beta chain) is drawn from a study of cytomegalovirus exposure and HLA in healthy donors. Points on this clone: What it binds is not known.

It was with 60 Vbeta and 13 Jbeta primers that the PCR ran. Clones were read by immunoSEQ multiplex PCR, and TCRdb kept only the in-frame ones, dropping some. Here the sample spans about 170,000 clones, roughly 81% being singletons. The CDR3 extends over 13 amino acids. In germline, CDR1 is MNHEY, CDR2 SVGAGI. Unmatched junction bases numbered 6, after V lost 9 bases and J lost 7 bases. Overall study results and limits: Associated with cytomegalovirus, according to the listing, were some 150 TCR beta chains. Researchers left out some V segments, among them TRBV6-2 and TRBV6-3, as indistinguishable.

The sample was PBMCs. The V gene is TRBV6-5, the J gene TRBJ1-6; TRBD1 aligns across 7 bases. This TCR came from a girl aged 5-17 years in good health and CMV-seropositive. Written as DNA, the CDR3 is TGTGCCAGTTCATCCAGGGGGAATTCACCCCTCCACTTT. This translates into CASSSRGNSPLHF.